A few counts support the clone carrying this TCR beta chain. Sequencing used immunoSEQ multiplex PCR; TCRdb keeps in-frame clones, though not all of them. The data contain about 49,000 clones, about half of them seen just once; the ten biggest clones take up 30% to 35%. This sample is part of a study of cytotoxic CD8 clonotypes in ibrutinib-treated CLL. Per germline, CDR1 LNHDA and CDR2 SQIVND (reference sequence). CDR3 length: 14 residues. Trimming removed 3 bases from V and 10 bases from J, with 16 bases in between. The source of this sequence is a human donor with chronic lymphocytic leukemia. The gene calls are TRBV19 and TRBJ1-5; TRBD1 is a possible D gene (5 bases). The specimen was PBMCs, collected after 12 months of ibrutinib treatment. CDR3 protein: CASSIRGVGDPQHF. The CDR3, as DNA: TGTGCCAGTAGTATCAGAGGGGTCGGGGATCCCCAGCATTTT.